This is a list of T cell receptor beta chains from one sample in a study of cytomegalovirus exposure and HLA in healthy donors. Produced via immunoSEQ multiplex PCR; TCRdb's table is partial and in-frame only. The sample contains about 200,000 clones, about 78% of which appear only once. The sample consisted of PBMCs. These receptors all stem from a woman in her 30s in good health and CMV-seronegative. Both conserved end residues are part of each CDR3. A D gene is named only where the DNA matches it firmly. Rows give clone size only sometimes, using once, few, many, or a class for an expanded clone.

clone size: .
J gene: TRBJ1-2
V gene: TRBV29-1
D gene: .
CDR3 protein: CSGRTSSYGYTF
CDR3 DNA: TGCAGCGGCCGGACAAGTAGCTATGGCTACACCTTC

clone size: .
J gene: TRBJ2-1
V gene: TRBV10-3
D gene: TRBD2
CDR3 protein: CAINPGLAGGGHHEQFF
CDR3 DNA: TGTGCCATCAACCCGGGACTAGCGGGGGGCGGGCACCATGAGCAGTTCTTC

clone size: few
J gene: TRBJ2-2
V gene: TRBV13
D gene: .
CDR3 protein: CASSFRGSLNTGELFF
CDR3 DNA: TGTGCCAGCAGCTTCAGGGGTAGCCTGAACACCGGGGAGCTGTTTTTT

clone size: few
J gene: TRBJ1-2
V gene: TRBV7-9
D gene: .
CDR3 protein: CASSRLWGRQANYGYTF
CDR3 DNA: TGTGCCAGCAGCCGTCTCTGGGGGCGCCAGGCGAACTATGGCTACACCTTC

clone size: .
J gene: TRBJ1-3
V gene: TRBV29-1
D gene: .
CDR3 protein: CSVGSWGGSSGNTIYF
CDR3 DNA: TGCAGCGTTGGATCGTGGGGGGGAAGCTCTGGAAACACCATATATTTT

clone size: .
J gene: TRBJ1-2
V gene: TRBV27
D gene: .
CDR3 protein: CASSLRGGNGYTF
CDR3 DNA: TGTGCCAGCAGTTTAAGGGGAGGGAATGGCTACACCTTC

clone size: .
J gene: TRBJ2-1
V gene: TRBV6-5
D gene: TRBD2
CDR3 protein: CASSYSGRAGNEQFF
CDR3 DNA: TGTGCCAGCAGTTACTCGGGGAGGGCCGGCAATGAGCAGTTCTTC

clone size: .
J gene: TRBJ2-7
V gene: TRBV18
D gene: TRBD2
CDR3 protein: CASSPRTSGGHEQYF
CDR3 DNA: TGTGCCAGCTCACCACGGACTAGCGGGGGACACGAGCAGTACTTC

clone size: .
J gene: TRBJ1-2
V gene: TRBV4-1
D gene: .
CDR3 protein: CASSQRDTYGYPF
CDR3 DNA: TGCGCCAGCAGCCAAAGGGACACCTATGGCTACCCCTTC

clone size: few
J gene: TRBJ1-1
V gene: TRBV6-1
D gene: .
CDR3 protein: CASRLTAQNTEAFF
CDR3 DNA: TGTGCCAGCAGGCTGACAGCCCAGAACACTGAAGCTTTCTTT

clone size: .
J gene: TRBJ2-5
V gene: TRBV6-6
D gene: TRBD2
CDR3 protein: CASSHTSGQETQYF
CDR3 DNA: TGTGCCAGCAGCCACACTAGCGGCCAAGAGACCCAGTACTTC

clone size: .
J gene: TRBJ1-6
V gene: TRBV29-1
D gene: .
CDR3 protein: CSVSMGQLNSPLHF
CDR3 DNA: TGCAGCGTTTCCATGGGCCAGCTTAATTCACCCCTCCACTTT

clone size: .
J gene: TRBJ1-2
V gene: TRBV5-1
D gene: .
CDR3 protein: CASSFTLRGGYTF
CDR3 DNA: TGCGCCAGCAGCTTTACACTCAGGGGTGGCTACACCTTC

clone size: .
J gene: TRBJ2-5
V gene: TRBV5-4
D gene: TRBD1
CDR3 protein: CASSWVAGGKETQYF
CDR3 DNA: TGTGCCAGCAGCTGGGTGGCAGGGGGCAAAGAGACCCAGTACTTC

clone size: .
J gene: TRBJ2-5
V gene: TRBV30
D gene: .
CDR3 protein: CAWGGTGSVAETQYF
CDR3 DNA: TGTGCCTGGGGGGGAACAGGGTCAGTCGCGGAGACCCAGTACTTC

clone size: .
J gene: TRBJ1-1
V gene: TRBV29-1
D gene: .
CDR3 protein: CSVHRWRTREATEAFF
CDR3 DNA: TGCAGCGTCCATAGGTGGCGGACCAGGGAAGCCACTGAAGCTTTCTTT

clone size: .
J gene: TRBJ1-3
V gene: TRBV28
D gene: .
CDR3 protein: CASRPGSFSGNTIYF
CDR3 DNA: TGTGCCAGCAGGCCGGGATCGTTCTCTGGAAACACCATATATTTT

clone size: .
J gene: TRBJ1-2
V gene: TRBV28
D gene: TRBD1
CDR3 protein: CASSNHGQGSVDGYTF
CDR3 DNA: TGTGCCAGCAGCAACCACGGACAGGGGTCTGTCGATGGCTACACCTTC

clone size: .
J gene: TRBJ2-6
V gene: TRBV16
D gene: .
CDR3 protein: CASSRRGTGANVLTF
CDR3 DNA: TGTGCCAGCAGCCGACGGGGGACTGGGGCCAACGTCCTGACTTTC

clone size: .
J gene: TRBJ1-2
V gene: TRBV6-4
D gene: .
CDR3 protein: CASRTALEYGYTF
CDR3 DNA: TGTGCCAGCAGGACAGCGCTGGAGTATGGCTACACCTTC

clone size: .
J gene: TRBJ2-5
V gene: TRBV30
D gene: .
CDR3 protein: CAWRPPGDIETQYF
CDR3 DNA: TGTGCCTGGAGGCCCCCCGGGGACATAGAGACCCAGTACTTC

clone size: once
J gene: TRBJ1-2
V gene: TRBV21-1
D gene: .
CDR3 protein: CASSKTGGNYGYTF
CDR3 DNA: TGTGCCAGCAGCAAAACAGGGGGCAACTATGGCTACACCTTC

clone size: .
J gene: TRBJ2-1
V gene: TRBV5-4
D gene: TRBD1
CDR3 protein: CASSLAGQSYNEQFF
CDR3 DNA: TGTGCCAGCAGCTTGGCGGGACAGTCCTACAATGAGCAGTTCTTC

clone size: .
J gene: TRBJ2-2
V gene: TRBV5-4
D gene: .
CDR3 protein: CASSLWGAGELFF
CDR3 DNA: TGTGCCAGCAGCTTGTGGGGAGCCGGGGAGCTGTTTTTT

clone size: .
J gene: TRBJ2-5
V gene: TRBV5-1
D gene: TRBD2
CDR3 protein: CASSFTSGYPETQYF
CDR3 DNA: TGCGCCAGCAGCTTCACTAGCGGGTACCCAGAGACCCAGTACTTC

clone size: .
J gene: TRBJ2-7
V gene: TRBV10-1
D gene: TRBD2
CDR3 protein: CASSEEREVSYEQYF
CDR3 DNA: TGCGCCAGCAGTGAGGAGCGGGAGGTCTCCTACGAGCAGTACTTC

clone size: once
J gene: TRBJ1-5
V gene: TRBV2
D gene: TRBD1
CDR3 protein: CASIGSLRGPQPQHF
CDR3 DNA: TGTGCCAGCATCGGAAGTCTCAGGGGGCCCCAGCCCCAGCATTTT

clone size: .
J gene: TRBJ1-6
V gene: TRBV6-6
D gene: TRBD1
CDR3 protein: CASSPRTGRNSPLHF
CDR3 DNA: TGTGCCAGCAGTCCCCGGACAGGGAGAAATTCACCCCTCCACTTT

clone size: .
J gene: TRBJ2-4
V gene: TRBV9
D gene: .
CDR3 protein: CASSVESPGSSSPLRGPKNIQYF
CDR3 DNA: TGTGCCAGCAGCGTAGAAAGCCCCGGGAGTAGTTCGCCTTTACGAGGGCCCAAAAACATTCAGTACTTC

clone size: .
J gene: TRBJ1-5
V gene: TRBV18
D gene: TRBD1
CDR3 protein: CASSPGQGSQPQHF
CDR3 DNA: TGTGCCAGCTCACCCGGACAGGGGTCCCAGCCCCAGCATTTT

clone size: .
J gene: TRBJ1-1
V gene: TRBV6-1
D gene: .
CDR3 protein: CASSETGMNTEAFF
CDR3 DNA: TGTGCCAGCAGTGAGACAGGAATGAACACTGAAGCTTTCTTT

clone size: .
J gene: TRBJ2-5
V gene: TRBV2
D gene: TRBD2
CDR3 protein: CASSAGTSPYF
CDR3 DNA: TGTGCCAGCAGCGCCGGGACTAGCCCTTACTTC

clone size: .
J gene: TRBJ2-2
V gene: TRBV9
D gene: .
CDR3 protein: CASSVVGQGGTGELFF
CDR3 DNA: TGTGCCAGCAGCGTAGTAGGTCAGGGAGGAACCGGGGAGCTGTTTTTT

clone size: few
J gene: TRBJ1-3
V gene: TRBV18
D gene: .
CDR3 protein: CASSPPPSGNTIYF
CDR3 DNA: TGTGCCAGCTCACCACCCCCGTCTGGAAACACCATATATTTT

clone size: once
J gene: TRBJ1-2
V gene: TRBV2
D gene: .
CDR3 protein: CASSEWGQGVGGYTF
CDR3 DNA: TGTGCCAGCAGTGAATGGGGACAAGGGGTGGGCGGCTACACCTTC

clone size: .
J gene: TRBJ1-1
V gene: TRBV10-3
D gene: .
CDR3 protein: CAITGVGTEAFF
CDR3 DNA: TGTGCCATCACAGGGGTTGGCACTGAAGCTTTCTTT

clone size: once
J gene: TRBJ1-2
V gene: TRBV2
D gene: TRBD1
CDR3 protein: CASSGGTGRGYTF
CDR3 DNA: TGTGCCAGCAGTGGCGGGACAGGGCGTGGCTACACCTTC

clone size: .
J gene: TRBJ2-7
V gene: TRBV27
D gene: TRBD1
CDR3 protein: CASTSTGGVYEQYF
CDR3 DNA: TGTGCCAGCACCTCGACAGGGGGGGTCTACGAGCAGTACTTC

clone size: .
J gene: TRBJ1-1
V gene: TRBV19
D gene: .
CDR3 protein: CASSSLAGMNTEAFF
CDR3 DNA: TGTGCCAGTAGTTCTTTGGCGGGGATGAACACTGAAGCTTTCTTT

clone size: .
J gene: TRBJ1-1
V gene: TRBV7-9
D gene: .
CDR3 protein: CASSLRGSNTEAFF
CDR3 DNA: TGTGCCAGCAGCTTAAGGGGCAGCAACACTGAAGCTTTCTTT

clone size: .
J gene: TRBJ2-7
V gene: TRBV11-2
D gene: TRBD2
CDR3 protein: CASSWNSGGPLYEQYF
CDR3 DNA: TGTGCCAGCAGCTGGAATAGCGGGGGCCCCTTATACGAGCAGTACTTC

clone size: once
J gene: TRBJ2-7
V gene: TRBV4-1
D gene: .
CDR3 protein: CASSQEVPRGEQYF
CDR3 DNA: TGCGCCAGCAGCCAAGAAGTCCCCCGCGGGGAGCAGTACTTC

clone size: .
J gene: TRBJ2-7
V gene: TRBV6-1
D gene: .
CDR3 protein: CASSLRGYEQYF
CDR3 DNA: TGTGCCAGCAGTCTCCGGGGGTACGAGCAGTACTTC

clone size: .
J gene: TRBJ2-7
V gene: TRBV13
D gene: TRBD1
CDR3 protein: CASSFGQDYEQYF
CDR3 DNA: TGTGCCAGCAGCTTCGGACAGGACTACGAGCAGTACTTC

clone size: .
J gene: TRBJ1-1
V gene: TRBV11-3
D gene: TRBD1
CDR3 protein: CASSLGAGGDTEAFF
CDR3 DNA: TGTGCCAGCAGCTTAGGGGCAGGGGGTGACACTGAAGCTTTCTTT

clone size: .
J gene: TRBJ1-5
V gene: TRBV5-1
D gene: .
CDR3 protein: CASSLGPDSPNQPQHF
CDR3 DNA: TGCGCCAGCAGCTTAGGTCCGGACAGTCCTAATCAGCCCCAGCATTTT

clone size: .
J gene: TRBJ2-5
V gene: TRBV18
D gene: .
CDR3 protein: CASSSTLQLGGYFGETQYF
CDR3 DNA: TGTGCCAGCTCATCCACACTACAATTGGGGGGATACTTTGGTGAGACCCAGTACTTC

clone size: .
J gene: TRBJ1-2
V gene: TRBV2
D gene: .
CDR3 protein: CASSEVFLSGGYTF
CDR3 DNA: TGTGCCAGCAGTGAAGTCTTCCTCTCGGGTGGCTACACCTTC

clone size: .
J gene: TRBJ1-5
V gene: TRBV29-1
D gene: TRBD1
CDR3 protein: CSVRTGDSNQPQHF
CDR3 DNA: TGCAGCGTTAGGACAGGAGATAGCAATCAGCCCCAGCATTTT

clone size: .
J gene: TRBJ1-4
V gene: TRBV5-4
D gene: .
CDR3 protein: CASSLDIGGYEKLFF
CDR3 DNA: TGTGCCAGCAGCTTGGATATAGGGGGATATGAAAAACTGTTTTTT

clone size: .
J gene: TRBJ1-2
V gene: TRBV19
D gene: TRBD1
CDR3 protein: CASSKGQGIFYTF
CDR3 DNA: TGTGCCAGTAGTAAGGGACAGGGGATTTTCTACACCTTC

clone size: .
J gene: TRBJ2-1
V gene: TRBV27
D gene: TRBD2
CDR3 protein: CASTRDWGLAGDNEQFF
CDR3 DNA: TGTGCCAGCACCCGGGACTGGGGACTAGCGGGTGACAATGAGCAGTTCTTC

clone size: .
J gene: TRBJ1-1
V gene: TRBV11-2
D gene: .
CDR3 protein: CASSLQGPGLNTEAFF
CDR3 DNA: TGTGCCAGCAGCTTGCAGGGTCCTGGATTGAACACTGAAGCTTTCTTT